This record concerns one T cell receptor beta chain sequence. No antigen is known for it. The unsorted samples had around 88 million PBMCs used for genomic DNA. The data stem from a study of shared clonotypes between healthy human individuals. Points from the study as a whole: Only blood samples were collected, and tissue repertoires likely differ.

In the authors' methods: Filtering differed for immunoSEQ, which gave only junction sequences without quality scores. TCRdb's table, derived via immunoSEQ multiplex PCR, lists solely in-frame clones and lacks some. V, J and clone size were drawn from that table, and D and trimming were deduced from the DNA. Found here are about 490,000 clones, roughly 80% of them singletons; the top ten hold 12%. The CDR3 length is 15 residues. The V and J ends lost 4 bases and 1 base, in that order; junction bases with no gene match: 7. Germline CDR1 reads SGHNT; CDR2 reads YYREEE (reference sequence). The chain couples TRBV5-4 to TRBJ2-7, with TRBD2 identical over 8 bases. The source is a woman between 40 and 50 years old in good health. Some clones in this sample may be carry-over from other donors' samples. Sequencing was performed on PBMCs. Here the CDR3 reads CASSAPGLGSYEQYF. DNA of the CDR3: TGTGCCAGCAGCGCCCCGGGACTAGGGTCCTACGAGCAGTACTTC.